This entry lists 17 T cell receptor beta chains sequenced from one sample in a study of blood T cell repertoires in COVID-19. Produced via immunoSEQ multiplex PCR; TCRdb's table is partial and in-frame only. The sample consists of some 120,000 clones, roughly four fifths of them appearing once. The sequencing sample was made of peripheral blood. These receptor sequences come from a man aged 55 to 69 with acute or convalescent COVID-19.

This chain connects TRBV5-8 to TRBJ2-3, with D possibly matching TRBD2 (5 bases). CDR1 and CDR2 (germline): SGHTS, YDEGEE. V shed 5 bases and J shed 0 bases, with 16 bases lying between them. The CDR3 length is 16 residues. This chain's CDR3 is CASRRVHLGSTDTQYF. CDR3 nucleotide sequence: TGTGCCAGCAGGCGGGTGCACCTCGGAAGCACAGATACGCAGTATTTT.

This clone was observed a few times. The rearrangement joins TRBV25-1 to TRBJ1-4; unclear D gene. This CDR3 is built from 14 residues. V was pared by 2 bases and J by 8 bases, with 12 bases between. Germline V gene lookup returns CDR1 MGHDK and CDR2 SYGVNS. The DNA for the CDR3 is TGTGCCAGCAGTGAAGGTTCTTGGAGGGAAAAACTGTTTTTT. Protein sequence: CASSEGSWREKLFF.

This clone was counted only a few times. The chain links TRBV4-1 to TRBJ1-3; unclear D gene. The germline V gene has CDR1 MGHRA and CDR2 YSYEKL. CDR3 length: 15 amino acids. V lost 0 bases to trimming and J lost 4 bases, with 10 bases between them. CDR3 protein: CASSQDPGYGNTIYF. CDR3 in DNA: TGCGCCAGCAGCCAAGATCCAGGTTACGGAAACACCATATATTTT.

The V gene is TRBV27, the J gene TRBJ2-3; 7 positions agree with TRBD2. CDR3 length equals 14 residues. Germline loops: CDR1 MNHEY, CDR2 SMNVEV (reference sequence). Trimming cost V 5 bases and J 5 bases; bases outside gene matches: 7. CDR3 protein: CASSQRTSRDTQYF. CDR3 bases: TGTGCCAGCAGTCAAAGGACTAGTAGAGATACGCAGTATTTT.

The chain links TRBV10-3 to TRBJ1-5, with D perhaps matching TRBD1 (6 bases). The CDR3 runs 14 residues. Deletions cut 4 bases from V and 4 bases from J, with 11 bases between. Looked up from germline, CDR1 is ENHRY and CDR2 is SYGVKD. This chain's CDR3 is CAISAGAENQPQHF. The CDR3 DNA follows: TGTGCCATCAGTGCAGGGGCAGAGAATCAGCCCCAGCATTTT.

The chain combines TRBV6-5 with TRBJ2-7; D might be TRBD1 (6 bases). V gave up 2 bases and J gave up 2 bases, with 13 bases separating them. Germline loops: CDR1 MNHEY, CDR2 SVGAGI. This CDR3 contains 15 residues. The CDR3 here is CASSYAGRGPYEQYF. The CDR3 DNA is TGTGCCAGCAGTTACGCGGGCAGGGGACCCTACGAGCAGTACTTC.

This clone was detected only a few times. V gene TRBV7-2 combines with J gene TRBJ2-7; 7 bases align to TRBD1. Germline loops: CDR1 SGHTA, CDR2 FQGNSA. The CDR3 length is 15 residues. Trimming at V came to 5 bases and at J to 1 base, leaving 8 bases not matched to a gene. The CDR3, as DNA: TGTGCCAGCAGCCCTTGGACAGGCAGATCCTACGAGCAGTACTTC. Residues: CASSPWTGRSYEQYF.

This sequence joins TRBV10-3 and TRBJ2-7; 13 bases are shared with TRBD2. Germline V lookup: CDR1 ENHRY, CDR2 SYGVKD. This CDR3 has 17 amino acids. J gave up 3 bases and V 6 bases, and 11 bases lay outside the gene matches. The CDR3 DNA sequence: TGTGCCATCAGCCGACTAGCGGGAGGTCTTCGGATCTACGAGCAGTACTTC. It codes for CAISRLAGGLRIYEQYF.

The chain recombines TRBV5-1 with TRBJ2-3; TRBD2 matches at 9 bases. From germline, CDR1 is SGHRS and CDR2 YFSETQ. This CDR3 is 16 amino acids long. V lost 4 bases to trimming and J lost 3 bases; unmatched junction nucleotides: 9. This CDR3 reads CASSPDPSGMTDTQYF. CDR3 coding DNA: TGCGCCAGCAGCCCGGACCCTAGCGGGATGACAGATACGCAGTATTTT. The complete variable domain, with remaining parts taken from reference TRBV5-1 and TRBJ2-3, reads KAGVTQTPRYLIKTRGQQVTLSCSPISGHRSVSWYQQTPGQGLQFLFEYFSETQRNKGNFPGRFSGRQFSNSRSEMNVSTLELGDSALYLCASSPDPSGMTDTQYFGPGTRLTVL.

This sequence joins TRBV5-5 and TRBJ2-2; 10 bases match TRBD1. Per germline, CDR1 SGHKS and CDR2 YYEKEE (reference sequence). V lost 2 bases and J lost 5; bases outside the gene matches: 3. The CDR3 covers 15 residues. The CDR3 bases are TGTGCCAGCAGCTTCCGGGACAGGGGAACCGGGGAGCTGTTTTTT. It yields the protein CASSFRDRGTGELFF.

This clone was seen only a few times. CDR3 DNA sequence: TGCGCCAGCAGCGACTCTCTAGCGGGAGAGCCTGGGGAGCAGTACTTC. This sequence encodes CASSDSLAGEPGEQYF. The rearrangement joins TRBV10-1 to TRBJ2-7; the match to TRBD2 covers 10 bases. CDR1 and CDR2 from the germline V gene are WNHNN and SYGVQD (reference sequence). This CDR3 spans 16 amino acids. V trimming: 6 bases; J trimming: 7 bases; junction bases outside the gene matches: 15.

The chain employs TRBV7-2 and TRBJ1-1; TRBD1 agrees at 8 bases. Per germline, CDR1 SGHTA and CDR2 FQGNSA. This CDR3 spans 15 amino acids. Trimming took 2 bases from V and 6 from J; bases not matched to a gene: 8. CDR3 DNA: TGTGCCAGCAGCTTATTTGGTCTGGGACAGGCTGAAGCTTTCTTT. Encoded protein: CASSLFGLGQAEAFF. The variable domain in full, with the rest retrieved from reference TRBV7-2 and TRBJ1-1, is GAGVSQSPSNKVTEKGKDVELRCDPISGHTALYWYRQSLGQGLEFLIYFQGNSAPDKSGLPSDRFSAERTGGSVSTLTIQRTQQEDSAVYLCASSLFGLGQAEAFFGQGTRLTVV.

V usage is TRBV6-5 and J usage is TRBJ1-1; 8 bases are shared with TRBD1. After removal of 7 bases from V and 11 bases from J, the junction contained 15 bases not matched to a gene. CDR3 size: 14 residues. Per germline, CDR1 MNHEY and CDR2 SVGAGI. The DNA of the CDR3 is TGTGCCAGCACCCCAAGTACCAGGGGGCGCTGGGCTTTCTTT. It translates to CASTPSTRGRWAFF.

This clone was seen only once. V gene TRBV3-1 (or the pseudogene TRBV3-2) combines with J gene TRBJ2-1; TRBD2 matches at 10 bases. This CDR3 has 15 amino acids. Germline CDR1 is LGHDT and CDR2 is YNNKEL (reference sequence). V lost 4 bases and J lost 7; bases outside the gene matches: 7. This CDR3 is CASSRASGSGNEQFF. The CDR3 nucleotides are TGTGCCAGCAGCCGAGCTAGCGGGAGTGGAAATGAGCAGTTCTTC.

V and J are TRBV5-6 and TRBJ2-7, with a weak D call TRBD1 (5 bases). Trimming took 5 bases from V and 4 from J, leaving 16 bases between them. The CDR3 spans 14 residues. Looked up from germline, CDR1 is SGHDT and CDR2 is YYEEEE. DNA for the CDR3: TGTGCCAGCAGGCTCGAAGGGGCCTCTTACGAGCAGTACTTC. Translating it yields CASRLEGASYEQYF.

V and J are TRBV4-1 and TRBJ1-1, with TRBD1 as a possible D gene (6 bases). CDR1 MGHRA and CDR2 YSYEKL come from the germline V gene. The CDR3 is 15 amino acids. The V and J ends lost 0 bases and 1 base respectively, with 9 bases between them. The CDR3 bases are TGCGCCAGCAGCCAAGAGGGACACGGGAACACTGAAGCTTTCTTT. It specifies CASSQEGHGNTEAFF.

The genes are TRBV30 and TRBJ1-2; no definite D call. This CDR3 is built from 13 residues. The germline V gene has CDR1 GTSNPN and CDR2 SVGIG (reference sequence). V dropped 3 bases and J dropped 4 bases, with 12 bases sitting between them. CDR3 in DNA: TGTGCCTGGAGCGTACGGTCTTTCTATGGCTACACCTTC. It yields the protein CAWSVRSFYGYTF.